The 21 T cell receptor beta chains below all came from one sample that was sequenced in a study of T-cell memory formation after mild COVID-19. TCRdb re-derived calls from the 5' RACE reads in MiXCR, one entry per CDR3 protein. The repertoire holds roughly 340,000 distinct CDR3 sequences, with more than 15% as singletons. The source material was PBMCs or a T cell subset sorted from them (not recorded which). Source of these receptors: a man aged 18 to 35 who had mild COVID-19 (a few samples of this study predate the infection). Cell type and time point are not known.

The chain has TRBV7-2 and TRBJ2-1; D is possibly TRBD1 or TRBD2 (5 bases each). Germline V gene data show CDR1 as SGHTA and CDR2 as FQGNSA. The V and J ends lost 5 bases and 3 bases respectively, with 14 bases between them. The CDR3 totals 15 residues. CDR3 protein: CASSPPLGDYNEQFF. The CDR3 nucleotides read TGTGCCAGCAGCCCTCCTTTGGGGGACTACAATGAGCAGTTCTTC.

Only a few counts were recorded for this clonotype. The V call is TRBV6-5, the J call TRBJ2-2; tentatively, D is TRBD1 (5 bases). The V gene lost 2 bases and the J gene lost 7 bases, with 11 bases spanning the gap. Germline loops: CDR1 MNHEY, CDR2 SVGAGI. This CDR3 spans 14 amino acids. CDR3 region: CASSYGAGNGELFF. The CDR3 DNA reads as TGTGCCAGCAGTTACGGGGCAGGGAACGGGGAGCTGTTTTTT.

This clonotype occurred a few times. The rearrangement links TRBV6-1 to TRBJ2-7; D is unresolved. CDR3 size: 13 residues. Germline-derived CDR1 and CDR2 are MNHNS and SASEGT. Trimming left V 7 bases short and J 3 bases short, with 13 bases between. This CDR3 reads CASMVGLVYEQYF. The CDR3 region has the DNA TGTGCCAGCATGGTAGGGCTAGTCTACGAGCAGTACTTC.

This clonotype was counted once. CDR3 region: CASSVANRDWETQYF. CDR3 bases: TGTGCCAGCAGCGTAGCTAACCGAGACTGGGAGACCCAGTACTTC. The J gene is TRBJ2-5, the V gene TRBV9; D not certain. The CDR3 spans 15 residues. Trimming pared 0 bases from V and 5 bases from J, leaving 14 bases between. Germline lookup yields CDR1 SGDLS and CDR2 YYNGEE.

The rearrangement uses TRBV20-1 and TRBJ1-5, with 7 bases fitting TRBD1. The germline CDR1 and CDR2 sequences are DFQATT and SNEGSKA (reference sequence). The CDR3 loop spans 13 amino acids. Trimming removed 5 bases from V and 5 bases from J; junction bases left unmatched: 6. DNA for the CDR3: TGCAGTGCTGCCAGGGGGGAATATCAGCCCCAGCATTTT. The encoded protein is CSAARGEYQPQHF.

The chain couples TRBV7-2 to TRBJ1-1; a weak D match, TRBD1 (5 bases). V shed 4 bases and J shed 0 bases, with 9 bases lying between them. The CDR3 runs 14 residues. Germline CDR1 and CDR2: SGHTA and FQGNSA. The CDR3 region is CASSWGTVNTEAFF. CDR3 DNA sequence: TGTGCCAGCAGCTGGGGGACGGTGAACACTGAAGCTTTCTTT. The full variable domain, completed using reference TRBV7-2 and TRBJ1-1, is GAGVSQSPSNKVTEKGKDVELRCDPISGHTALYWYRQSLGQGLEFLIYFQGNSAPDKSGLPSDRFSAERTGGSVSTLTIQRTQQEDSAVYLCASSWGTVNTEAFFGQGTRLTVV.

The chain is built from TRBV6-5 and TRBJ2-7, with D possibly being TRBD1 (6 bases). CDR3 size: 16 residues. CDR1 MNHEY and CDR2 SVGAGI come from the germline V gene. Trimming stripped 2 bases from V and 0 bases from J, with 14 bases between. The chain's CDR3 is CASSYPRGGSSYEQYF. CDR3 DNA: TGTGCCAGCAGTTACCCTCGAGGGGGTAGCTCCTACGAGCAGTACTTC.

This clonotype was observed at least ten times. The chain carries TRBV27 and TRBJ2-4; D gene uncertain. The CDR3 length is 15 residues. CDR1 and CDR2 (germline): MNHEY, SMNVEV (reference sequence). V was cut by 0 bases and J by 0 bases, with 6 bases left in between. CDR3 residues: CASSLSASAKNIQYF. CDR3 DNA: TGTGCCAGCAGTTTATCGGCTTCAGCCAAAAACATTCAGTACTTC.

This clonotype was recorded a few times. The chain combines TRBV5-1 with TRBJ2-2, with D tentatively TRBD1 (6 bases). CDR1 SGHRS and CDR2 YFSETQ come from the germline V gene. This CDR3 has 14 amino acids. V was shortened by 7 bases and J by 6 bases, with 16 bases between the two germline ends. The CDR3 protein is CASRSGTIAGELFF. As DNA, the CDR3 is TGCGCCAGCCGATCCGGGACAATTGCCGGGGAGCTGTTTTTT. The full variable domain, with the rest looked up from reference TRBV5-1 and TRBJ2-2, is KAGVTQTPRYLIKTRGQQVTLSCSPISGHRSVSWYQQTPGQGLQFLFEYFSETQRNKGNFPGRFSGRQFSNSRSEMNVSTLELGDSALYLCASRSGTIAGELFFGEGSRLTVL.

This clonotype was recorded at least ten times. CDR3: CASSLRGGEQFF. In nucleotides, the CDR3 is TGTGCCAGCAGCCTCAGGGGCGGGGAGCAGTTCTTC. J is TRBJ2-1 and V is TRBV12-3 or TRBV12-4; D is perhaps TRBD1 (6 bases). There are 12 residues in the CDR3. V was clipped by 6 bases and J by 10 bases, with 13 bases between them.

This clonotype has just a few counts. The chain recombines TRBV4-1 with TRBJ1-1; no reliable D call. V was cut by 1 base and J by 2 bases, with 14 bases left in between. This CDR3 spans 16 amino acids. Germline V lookup: CDR1 MGHRA, CDR2 YSYEKL. Here the CDR3 reads CASSQGLMASNTEAFF. The DNA of the CDR3 is TGCGCCAGCAGCCAAGGGCTAATGGCCAGCAACACTGAAGCTTTCTTT.

The chain uses TRBV5-1 and TRBJ2-5; D is possibly TRBD1 (6 bases). Germline CDR1 and CDR2: SGHRS and YFSETQ. The V and J ends lost 5 bases and 0 bases respectively, with 11 bases between them. The CDR3 is 14 residues long. CDR3 sequence (DNA): TGCGCCAGCAGGGGGGCTGGGGACCAAGAGACCCAGTACTTC. Its translation is CASRGAGDQETQYF. Full variable domain (remainder filled in from reference TRBV5-1 and TRBJ2-5): KAGVTQTPRYLIKTRGQQVTLSCSPISGHRSVSWYQQTPGQGLQFLFEYFSETQRNKGNFPGRFSGRQFSNSRSEMNVSTLELGDSALYLCASRGAGDQETQYFGPGTRLLVL.

Comments on this clonotype: A much larger clonotype is one base distant, so this may be a read error. This chain links TRBV7-6 with TRBJ1-1; 7 bases fit TRBD1. Germline loops: CDR1 SGHVS, CDR2 FNYEAQ. This CDR3 has 13 amino acids. The CDR3 DNA follows: TGTACCAGCAGCTTACGACAGGGCACTGAAGCTTTCTTT. Residues: CTSSLRQGTEAFF.

The chain links TRBV11-2 to TRBJ2-6; D not certain. CDR1 is SGHAT and CDR2 is FQNNGV in the germline V gene. Trimming took 1 base from V and 0 from J, leaving 7 bases between them. The length of the CDR3 is 16 residues. The DNA of the CDR3 is TGTGCCAGCAGCTTAGTTCTGGGCTCTGGGGCCAACGTCCTGACTTTC. Amino acids: CASSLVLGSGANVLTF.

This clonotype was recorded at least ten times. The CDR3 DNA reads as TGTGCCAGCTCAGGGACAGGGGGAGGCAATCAGCCCCAGCATTTT. Protein product: CASSGTGGGNQPQHF. This chain joins TRBV18 and TRBJ1-5; 11 positions agree with TRBD1. Germline CDR1 KGHSH, CDR2 LQKENI. The CDR3 is made up of 15 amino acids. V shed 5 bases and J 2 bases; nucleotides not matched to a gene: 2.

The CDR3 sequence is CASSTDRDTYEQYF. The CDR3 nucleotides are TGTGCCAGCAGTACCGACAGGGACACCTACGAGCAGTACTTC. The chain is built from TRBV12-3 or TRBV12-4 and TRBJ2-7; 7 nucleotides match TRBD1. Losses at the gene ends were 5 bases for V and 2 bases for J; bases not matched to a gene: 6. CDR3 length: 14 residues.

This sequence joins TRBV4-1 and TRBJ2-4; D is undetermined. This CDR3 has 16 amino acids. Germline V lookup: CDR1 MGHRA, CDR2 YSYEKL. Trimming cost V 6 bases and J 0 bases, with 15 bases left between them. CDR3 sequence: CASRRTHTLAKNIQYF. CDR3 sequence (DNA): TGCGCCAGCAGACGTACACACACTCTAGCCAAAAACATTCAGTACTTC.

This clonotype has just a few counts. The V and J genes are TRBV27 and TRBJ1-5, with D hard to call. The CDR3 consists of 14 residues. Germline V CDR1 and CDR2: MNHEY, SMNVEV (reference sequence). V lost 6 bases and J 1 base, leaving 10 bases between the germline ends. CDR3 sequence: CASSRSGSNQPQHF. CDR3 bases: TGTGCCAGCAGCCGAAGCGGCAGCAATCAGCCCCAGCATTTT.

V and J are TRBV5-1 and TRBJ2-5; the D gene is possibly TRBD1 (5 bases). Germline V lookup: CDR1 SGHRS, CDR2 YFSETQ. CDR3 size: 14 residues. V was clipped by 4 bases and J by 5 bases, with 15 bases between them. CDR3 residues: CASSTGQGFETQYF. CDR3 DNA: TGCGCCAGCAGCACGGGCCAGGGATTCGAGACCCAGTACTTC. The full variable domain, with the rest looked up from reference TRBV5-1 and TRBJ2-5, is KAGVTQTPRYLIKTRGQQVTLSCSPISGHRSVSWYQQTPGQGLQFLFEYFSETQRNKGNFPGRFSGRQFSNSRSEMNVSTLELGDSALYLCASSTGQGFETQYFGPGTRLLVL.

This clonotype was counted many times. The chain recombines TRBV5-1 with TRBJ2-7, with 11 nucleotides matching TRBD2. Losses at the gene ends were 0 bases for V and 1 base for J; bases not matched to a gene: 3. The length of the CDR3 is 16 residues. Germline values: CDR1 SGHRS, CDR2 YFSETQ. The CDR3 DNA is TGCGCCAGCAGCTTGGATCTAGCGGGGGGTTCCTACGAGCAGTACTTC. Its protein is CASSLDLAGGSYEQYF.

The chain combines TRBV5-5 with TRBJ2-1, with 12 nucleotides matching TRBD2. Germline V gives CDR1 SGHKS, CDR2 YYEKEE (reference sequence). With V trimmed by 0 bases and J by 6 bases, 16 bases remained unmatched. This CDR3 comprises 20 residues. In nucleotides, the CDR3 is TGTGCCAGCAGCTTGGTTCTACTAGCGGGAGGCCGGGGTAAGCTCAATGAGCAGTTCTTC. Translating gives CASSLVLLAGGRGKLNEQFF.